This TCR beta chain originates from a study of Tregs in tolerant kidney transplant recipients. Study observations and caveats: Tregs expanded with activated donor B cells seemed most donor-specific.

Per the germline V gene, CDR1 is MNHEY and CDR2 is SMNVEV (reference sequence). The CDR3 extends over 15 amino acids. With V trimmed by 6 bases and J by 4 bases, 7 bases remained unmatched. This clone was counted a few times. Its antigen is unknown. Profiled with immunoSEQ multiplex PCR; TCRdb holds only in-frame clones, not every one. The data hold about 240,000 clones, with around 82% observed a single time. V is TRBV27 and J is TRBJ2-2; 8 bases are shared with TRBD1. The sequence derives from a human donor in good health. The sequencing sample was made of CD4+ T cells from blood. The CDR3 region is CASSPTGVGTGELFF. As DNA, the CDR3 is TGTGCCAGCAGCCCGACAGGGGTGGGCACCGGGGAGCTGTTTTTT.